This T cell receptor (beta chain) was obtained from a study of blood T cell repertoires in COVID-19. For the study at large: Samples came from the United States, Italy and Spain, spanning acute and convalescent COVID-19.

Ages ranged from 18 to 89 years, with residence in around 24 US areas. Original handling: Counts of nucleated cells, estimated from reference gene primer amplification, were obtained. Assay used: immunoSEQ multiplex PCR; TCRdb lists only in-frame clones, some missing. The V and J calls and clone size come from that table; D and trimming were worked out from the DNA. The table has about 340,000 clones, about 86% seen once. Sequenced: PBMCs or T cells enriched from blood (not recorded which). The source of this sequence is a woman aged 40 to 50 with acute COVID-19.

CDR3 protein: CASSFRGGGYTF. Here the CDR3 DNA reads TGTGCCAGCAGCTTTAGGGGGGGAGGCTACACCTTC. This rearrangement joins TRBV3-1 (or the pseudogene TRBV3-2) to TRBJ1-2; tentatively, D is TRBD1 (6 bases). Germline CDR1 is LGHDT and CDR2 is YNNKEL (reference sequence). V shed 5 bases and J shed 8 bases, with 12 bases lying between them. The CDR3 contains 12 residues.